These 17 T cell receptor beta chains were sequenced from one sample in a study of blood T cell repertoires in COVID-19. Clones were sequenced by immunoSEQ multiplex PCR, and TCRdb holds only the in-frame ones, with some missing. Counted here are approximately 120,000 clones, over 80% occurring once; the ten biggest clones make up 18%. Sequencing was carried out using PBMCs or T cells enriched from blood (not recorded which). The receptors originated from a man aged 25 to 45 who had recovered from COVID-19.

In DNA form, the CDR3 reads TGCGCCAGCAGCCAGGAACCTACAGGGTTGGCCACCGGGGAGCTGTTTTTT. As protein: CASSQEPTGLATGELFF. The chain combines TRBV4-1 with TRBJ2-2; a possible D gene is TRBD1 (6 bases). This CDR3 contains 17 residues. The V gene's germline CDR1 is MGHRA and CDR2 YSYEKL. V gave up 3 bases and J gave up 4 bases, with 18 bases separating them.

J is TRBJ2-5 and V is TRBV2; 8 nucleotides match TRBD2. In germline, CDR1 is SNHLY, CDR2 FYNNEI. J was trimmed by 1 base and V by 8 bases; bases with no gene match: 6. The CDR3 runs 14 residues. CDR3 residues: CASRPRGVQETQYF. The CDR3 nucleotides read TGTGCCAGCCGACCGCGGGGGGTCCAAGAGACCCAGTACTTC. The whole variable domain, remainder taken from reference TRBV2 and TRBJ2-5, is EPEVTQTPSHQVTQMGQEVILRCVPISNHLYFYWYRQILGQKVEFLVSFYNNEISEKSEIFDDQFSVERPDGSNFTLKIRSTKLEDSAMYFCASRPRGVQETQYFGPGTRLLVL.

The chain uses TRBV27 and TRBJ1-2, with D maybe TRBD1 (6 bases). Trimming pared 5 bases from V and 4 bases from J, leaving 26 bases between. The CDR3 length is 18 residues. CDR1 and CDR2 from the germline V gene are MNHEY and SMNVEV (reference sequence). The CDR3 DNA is TGTGCCAGCAGTCTTAGGGGCTACCGGGACACAAAATTCTATGGCTACACCTTC. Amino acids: CASSLRGYRDTKFYGYTF.

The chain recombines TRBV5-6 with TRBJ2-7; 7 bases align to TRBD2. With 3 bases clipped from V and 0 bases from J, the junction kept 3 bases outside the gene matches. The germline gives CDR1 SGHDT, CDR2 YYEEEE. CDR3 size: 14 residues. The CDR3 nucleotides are TGTGCCAGCAGCTCCCTAGCGGACTCCTACGAGCAGTACTTC. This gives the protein CASSSLADSYEQYF. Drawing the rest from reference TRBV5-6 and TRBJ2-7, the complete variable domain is DAGVTQSPTHLIKTRGQQVTLRCSPKSGHDTVSWYQQALGQGPQFIFQYYEEEERQRGNFPDRFSGHQFPNYSSELNVNALLLGDSALYLCASSSLADSYEQYFGPGTRLTVT.

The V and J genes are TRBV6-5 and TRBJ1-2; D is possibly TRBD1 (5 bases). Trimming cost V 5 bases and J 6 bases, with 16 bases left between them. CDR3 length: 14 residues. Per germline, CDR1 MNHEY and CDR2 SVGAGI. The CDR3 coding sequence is TGTGCCAGCAGTCCCGCTGGGGCCTTAGATGGCTACACCTTC. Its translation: CASSPAGALDGYTF.

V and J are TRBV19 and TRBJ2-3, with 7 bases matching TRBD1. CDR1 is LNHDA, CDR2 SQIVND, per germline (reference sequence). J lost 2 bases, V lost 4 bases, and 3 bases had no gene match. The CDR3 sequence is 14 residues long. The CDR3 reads CASSSGQDTDTQYF. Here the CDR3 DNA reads TGTGCCAGTAGTAGCGGACAGGACACAGATACGCAGTATTTT.

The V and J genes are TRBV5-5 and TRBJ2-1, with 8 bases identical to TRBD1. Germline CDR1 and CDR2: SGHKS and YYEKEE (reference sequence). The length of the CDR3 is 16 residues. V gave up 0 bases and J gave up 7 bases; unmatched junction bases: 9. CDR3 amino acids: CASSLAWQGAMNEQFF. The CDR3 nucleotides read TGTGCCAGCAGCTTGGCTTGGCAGGGGGCGATGAATGAGCAGTTCTTC.

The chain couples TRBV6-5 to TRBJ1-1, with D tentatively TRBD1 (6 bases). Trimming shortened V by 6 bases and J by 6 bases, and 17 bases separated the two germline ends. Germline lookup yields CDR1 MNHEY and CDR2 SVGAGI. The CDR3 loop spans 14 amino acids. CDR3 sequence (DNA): TGTGCCAGCAGGAACCCAGGGGTGATCCCTGAAGCTTTCTTT. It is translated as CASRNPGVIPEAFF.

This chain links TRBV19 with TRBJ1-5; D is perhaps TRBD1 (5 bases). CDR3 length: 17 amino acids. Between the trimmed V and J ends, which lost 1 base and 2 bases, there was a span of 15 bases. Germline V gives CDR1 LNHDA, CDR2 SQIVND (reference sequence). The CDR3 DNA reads TGTGCCAGTAGTATAGGGGCGGGGGTGATCGGCAATCAGCCCCAGCATTTT. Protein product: CASSIGAGVIGNQPQHF.

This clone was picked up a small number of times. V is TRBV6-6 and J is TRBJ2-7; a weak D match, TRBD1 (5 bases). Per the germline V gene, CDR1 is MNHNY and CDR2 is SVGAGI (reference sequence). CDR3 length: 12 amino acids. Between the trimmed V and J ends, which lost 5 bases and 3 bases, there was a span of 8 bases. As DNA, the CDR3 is TGTGCCAGCAGTCAGACAGTCTACGAGCAGTACTTC. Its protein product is CASSQTVYEQYF.

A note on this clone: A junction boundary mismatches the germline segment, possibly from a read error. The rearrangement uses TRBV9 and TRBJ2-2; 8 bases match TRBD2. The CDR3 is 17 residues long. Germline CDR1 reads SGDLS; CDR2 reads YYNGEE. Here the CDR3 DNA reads TGTGCCAGCAGTGTAGGGAGAATAGCGGGAAACACCGGGGAGCTGTTTTTT. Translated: CASSVGRIAGNTGELFF.

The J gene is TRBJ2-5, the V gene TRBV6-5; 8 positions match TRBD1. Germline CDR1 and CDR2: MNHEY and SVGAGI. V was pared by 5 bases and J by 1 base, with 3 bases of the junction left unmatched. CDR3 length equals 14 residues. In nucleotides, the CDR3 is TGTGCCAGCAGTATGGACAGGGTCCAAGAGACCCAGTACTTC. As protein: CASSMDRVQETQYF.

The CDR3 is CASSQGVGETQYF. The CDR3 DNA reads as TGTGCCAGCAGTCAGGGGGTCGGGGAGACCCAGTACTTC. The chain uses TRBV9 and TRBJ2-5; 7 bases agree with TRBD1. The germline V gene encodes CDR1 SGDLS and CDR2 YYNGEE. This CDR3 is built from 13 residues. V lost 5 bases to trimming and J lost 5 bases; unmatched junction nucleotides: 6.

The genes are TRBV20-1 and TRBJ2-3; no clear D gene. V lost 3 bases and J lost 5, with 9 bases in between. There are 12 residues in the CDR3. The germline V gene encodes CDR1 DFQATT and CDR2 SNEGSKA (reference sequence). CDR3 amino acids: CSASGLGDTQYF. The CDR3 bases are TGCAGTGCTAGTGGGCTAGGAGATACGCAGTATTTT.

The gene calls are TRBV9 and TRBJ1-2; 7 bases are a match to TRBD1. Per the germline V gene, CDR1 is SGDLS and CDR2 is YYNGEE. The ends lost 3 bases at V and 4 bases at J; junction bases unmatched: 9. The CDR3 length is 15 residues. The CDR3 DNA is TGTGCCAGCAGCGCCACACAGGGGTTCAGCTATGGCTACACCTTC. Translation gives CASSATQGFSYGYTF.

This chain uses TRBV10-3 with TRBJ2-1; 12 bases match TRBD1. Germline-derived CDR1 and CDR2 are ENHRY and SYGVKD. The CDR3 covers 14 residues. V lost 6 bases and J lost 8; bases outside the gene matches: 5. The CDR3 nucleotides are TGTGCCATCAGAACGGGACAGGGGGCCGATGAGCAGTTCTTC. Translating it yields CAIRTGQGADEQFF.

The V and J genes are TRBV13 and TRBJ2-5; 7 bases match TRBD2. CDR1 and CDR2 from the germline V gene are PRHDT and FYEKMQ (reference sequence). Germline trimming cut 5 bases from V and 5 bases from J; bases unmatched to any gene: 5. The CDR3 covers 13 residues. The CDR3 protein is CASSLGGWETQYF. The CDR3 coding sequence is TGTGCCAGCAGCCTGGGGGGGTGGGAGACCCAGTACTTC.